This is a list of T cell receptor beta chains from one sample in a study of T cells after yellow fever vaccination. MiXCR was run by TCRdb on the 5' RACE reads, yielding one entry per CDR3 protein. The table shows about 120,000 distinct CDR3 sequences, with more than 5.5% occurring only once. The source material was CD4+ T cells sorted from PBMCs, sampled roughly 46 days after the first yellow fever vaccination. These receptor sequences come from a man in his late teens or twenties who received the YFV17D yellow fever vaccine. Both conserved end residues are part of each CDR3. Fields, in order: J gene, D gene, clone size, V gene, CDR3 DNA, CDR3 protein. A D gene is named only where the DNA matches it firmly. Size is omitted from some rows. Given values are once, few, many or a class for expanded clones.

>TRBJ1-1|-|many|TRBV28
TGTGCCAGCGCCGGTTTGATGAACACTGAAGCTTTCTTT
CASAGLMNTEAFF
>TRBJ2-6|-|-|TRBV28
TGTGCCAGCAGCTCTGGGGCCAACGTCCTGACTTTC
CASSSGANVLTF
>TRBJ1-5|-|many|TRBV7-2
TGTGCCAGCAGTTCCACGCAGGGGCACCAGCCCCAGCATTTT
CASSSTQGHQPQHF
>TRBJ1-1|-|-|TRBV5-6
TGTGCCAGCAGCTTAATACAGGCAACTAACACTGAAGCTTTCTTT
CASSLIQATNTEAFF
>TRBJ1-4|-|-|TRBV28
TGTGCCAGCTCCTCTGGGGGCGCAGGACCTGAAAAACTGTTTTTT
CASSSGGAGPEKLFF
>TRBJ2-3|-|few|TRBV4-3
TGCGCCAGCAGCCAAGATGGCCTAGCCTCCACAGATACGCAGTATTTT
CASSQDGLASTDTQYF
>TRBJ1-4|TRBD1|many|TRBV20-1
TGCAGTGCTAGGGACAGGGGAGGTCGGGAAAAACTGTTTTTT
CSARDRGGREKLFF
>TRBJ2-1|TRBD1|many|TRBV4-1
TGCGCCAGCAGCCAAGTGGGGACAGGGCGGAATGAGCAGTTCTTC
CASSQVGTGRNEQFF
>TRBJ1-5|-|many|TRBV10-3
TGTGCCATCAGTGAGGAGAGGGTAGCCCAGCCCCAGCATTTT
CAISEERVAQPQHF
>TRBJ2-2|-|many|TRBV12-3/TRBV12-4
TGTGCCAGCAGTTTCAGACTAGCGAACACCGGGGAGCTGTTTTTT
CASSFRLANTGELFF
>TRBJ1-6|-|-|TRBV7-2
TGTGCCAGCAGCTTAGGACGTGGGTCACCCCTCCACTTT
CASSLGRGSPLHF
>TRBJ2-3|TRBD1|many|TRBV24-1
TGTGCCACCAGTTTCGGACAGGGGAGGACAGATACGCAGTATTTT
CATSFGQGRTDTQYF
>TRBJ2-3|TRBD1|many|TRBV25-1
TGTGCCAGCAGTGGTAGGGACAGGGGCACAGATACGCAGTATTTT
CASSGRDRGTDTQYF
>TRBJ1-6|TRBD1|-|TRBV19
TGTGCCAGTAGTTCTGGACAGGGATTTTCACCCCTCCACTTT
CASSSGQGFSPLHF
>TRBJ2-7|TRBD1|many|TRBV5-1
TGCGCCAGCTCAAGACAGGGTCCGCTCTCCGAGCAGTACTTC
CASSRQGPLSEQYF
>TRBJ2-1|-|many|TRBV7-2
TGTGCCAGCAGCTTTGCCGCTCGTGAGCAGTTCTTC
CASSFAAREQFF
>TRBJ2-1|TRBD1|-|TRBV6-5
TGTGCCAGCAGTTACCCGGGACAGGGATGGGATGAGCAGTTCTTC
CASSYPGQGWDEQFF
>TRBJ2-1|-|many|TRBV4-1
TGCGCCAGCAGCCACGGGGCTTTTGGGGATTGGGAGCAGTTCTTC
CASSHGAFGDWEQFF
>TRBJ2-5|-|many|TRBV2
TGTGCCAGCCAAAATAGCGGAGAGACCCAGTACTTC
CASQNSGETQYF
>TRBJ2-3|-|-|TRBV28
TGTGCCAGCAGTTTTTTTTTGGCGGAAGGGACAAGCACAGATACGCAGTATTTT
CASSFFLAEGTSTDTQYF
>TRBJ2-5|-|few|TRBV4-1
TGCGCCAGCAGCCAATTGGACCCGAAGACCCAGTACTTC
CASSQLDPKTQYF
>TRBJ2-7|TRBD2|many|TRBV5-1
TGCGCCAGCAGCGAAACTAGCGCGAGCTCCTACGAGCAGTACTTC
CASSETSASSYEQYF
>TRBJ2-5|-|many|TRBV25-1
TGTGCCAGCAGTGAATACAGGGAAGAGACCCAGTACTTC
CASSEYREETQYF
>TRBJ1-4|TRBD1|many|TRBV10-3
TGTGCCTCAAGACAGGGGGAGAATGAAAAACTGTTTTTT
CASRQGENEKLFF
>TRBJ1-1|-|many|TRBV7-3
TGTGCCAGCAGCCCCAGACACCTAACTGAAGCTTTCTTT
CASSPRHLTEAFF
>TRBJ2-7|-|few|TRBV9
TGTGCCAGCAGCGTAGCGCCCTCGGACTTCGCATACGAGCAGTACTTC
CASSVAPSDFAYEQYF
>TRBJ1-3|-|many|TRBV4-1
TGCGCCAGCAGCCACCAGGCTGGAAACACCATATATTTT
CASSHQAGNTIYF
>TRBJ2-3|TRBD1|-|TRBV7-9
TGTGCCAGCAGGGGACAGGGGGGAGATACGCAGTATTTT
CASRGQGGDTQYF
>TRBJ2-5|TRBD1|-|TRBV10-2
TGCGCCAGCAGTGATTCTGGGACAGGGCAAGAGACCCAGTACTTC
CASSDSGTGQETQYF
>TRBJ2-3|-|many|TRBV7-3
TGTGCCAGCAGCTCCTCCGGCACAGATACGCAGTATTTT
CASSSSGTDTQYF
>TRBJ2-3|-|few|TRBV14
TGTGCCAGCAGCCAAGTTCGGAGCCCTAGCACAGATACGCAGTATTTT
CASSQVRSPSTDTQYF
>TRBJ2-1|TRBD2|many|TRBV25-1
TGTGCCAGCAGTGACCCGGGACTAGGGGGTTACAATGAGCAGTTCTTC
CASSDPGLGGYNEQFF
>TRBJ2-2|TRBD2|many|TRBV5-1
TGCGCCAGCGGACCTAGCGGAAACACCGGGGAGCTGTTTTTT
CASGPSGNTGELFF
>TRBJ2-1|-|-|TRBV5-1
TGCGCCAGCAGCTTGATCTGGTCCTACTCCTACAATGAGCAGTTCTTC
CASSLIWSYSYNEQFF
>TRBJ2-5|TRBD2|many|TRBV7-6
TGTGCCAGCAGCCTACCCGGGGGGAGACAGACCCAGTACTTC
CASSLPGGRQTQYF
>TRBJ1-4|TRBD1|many|TRBV7-2
TGTGCCAGCAGCTTAAGGAGACAGGGGGCGCTTACTAATGAAAAACTGTTTTTT
CASSLRRQGALTNEKLFF
>TRBJ1-1|-|many|TRBV7-2
TGTGCCAGCAGCTTAGTGAGGGAAACTGAAGCTTTCTTT
CASSLVRETEAFF
>TRBJ2-5|-|many|TRBV20-1
TGCAGTGCTCCCGAGTTCGGAACTCAAGAGACCCAGTACTTC
CSAPEFGTQETQYF
>TRBJ1-2|-|many|TRBV7-9
TGTGCCAGCAGCTTTAACGTCAATGGCTACACCTTC
CASSFNVNGYTF
>TRBJ2-5|-|-|TRBV18
TGTGCCAGCTCGCTCCCGTGGGACCCACGCCGGCAAGAGACCCAGTACTTC
CASSLPWDPRRQETQYF
>TRBJ1-6|-|many|TRBV4-3
TGCGCCAGCAGCCAAGGGGGTTTTAATGGCTCACCCCTCCACTTT
CASSQGGFNGSPLHF
>TRBJ2-1|-|many|TRBV10-3
TGTGCCACTTCACAGGAGGGCTCCTACAATGAGCAGTTCTTC
CATSQEGSYNEQFF
>TRBJ1-2|TRBD1|many|TRBV7-2
TGTGCCAGCAGCTTAGCTAACAGGGGCTATGGCTACACCTTC
CASSLANRGYGYTF